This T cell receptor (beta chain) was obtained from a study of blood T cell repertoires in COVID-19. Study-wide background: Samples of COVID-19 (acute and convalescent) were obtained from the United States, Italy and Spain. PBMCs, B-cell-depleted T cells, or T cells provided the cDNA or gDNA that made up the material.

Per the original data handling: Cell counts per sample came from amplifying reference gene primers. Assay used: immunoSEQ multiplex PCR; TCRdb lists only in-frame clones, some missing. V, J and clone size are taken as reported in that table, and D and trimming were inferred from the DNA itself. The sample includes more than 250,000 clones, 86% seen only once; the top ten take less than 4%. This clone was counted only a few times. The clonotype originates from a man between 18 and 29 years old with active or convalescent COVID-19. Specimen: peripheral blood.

For the CDR3, the DNA is TGTGCCAGTAACGGAGGCGTGAACACTGAAGCTTTCTTT. Protein product: CASNGGVNTEAFF. This rearrangement joins TRBV19 to TRBJ1-1; the D is unclear. Trimming took 7 bases from V and 0 from J, leaving 9 bases between them. The CDR3 runs to 13 residues. Germline assignment: CDR1 LNHDA and CDR2 SQIVND (reference sequence).